These 32 T cell receptor beta chains came from one sample sequenced in a study of T-cell memory formation after mild COVID-19. TCRdb passed the 5' RACE reads through MiXCR, listing each CDR3 protein once. The top ten hold around an eighth of the sample, which has more than 350,000 distinct CDR3 sequences, approximately 21% seen once. The specimen was PBMCs or a T cell subset sorted from them (not recorded which). All receptors derive from an adult woman who had mild COVID-19 (a few samples of this study predate the infection). Cell type and time point are not known.

The sample holds a few counts of this clonotype. The rearrangement links TRBV12-3 or TRBV12-4 to TRBJ1-2; D not certain. This CDR3 region has 15 residues. V was shortened by 5 bases and J by 4 bases, with 17 bases between the two germline ends. This CDR3 reads CASSPLLSGVYGYTF. CDR3 nucleotides: TGTGCCAGCAGTCCCTTGCTCTCGGGAGTCTATGGCTACACCTTC.

This clonotype came up a few times. V and J are TRBV7-2 and TRBJ2-3; the match to TRBD2 covers 8 bases. Germline trimming cut 2 bases from V and 0 bases from J; bases unmatched to any gene: 4. The CDR3 runs to 16 residues. Germline V gene sequence: CDR1 SGHTA, CDR2 FQGNSA. The CDR3 protein is CASSLSAGESTDTQYF. The DNA for the CDR3 is TGTGCCAGCAGCTTATCAGCGGGGGAAAGCACAGATACGCAGTATTTT.

The rearrangement joins TRBV7-2 to TRBJ2-1; 11 positions agree with TRBD2. This CDR3 is 19 amino acids long. Per the germline V gene, CDR1 is SGHTA and CDR2 is FQGNSA. After removal of 0 bases from V and 9 bases from J, the junction contained 16 bases not matched to a gene. Here the CDR3 reads CASSLAVNRGGLAGGEQFF. CDR3 DNA sequence: TGTGCCAGCAGCTTAGCAGTCAACAGGGGTGGACTAGCGGGCGGTGAGCAGTTCTTC.

This clonotype was seen more than once but under ten times. The rearrangement joins TRBV10-3 to TRBJ1-1; no firm D call. The V end was cut by 0 bases, the J end by 4 bases, with 12 bases between. The CDR3 is 15 amino acids. The germline gives CDR1 ENHRY, CDR2 SYGVKD. CDR3 coding DNA: TGTGCCATCAGTGAGTCTCCGGGTTTGGTCACTGAAGCTTTCTTT. It specifies CAISESPGLVTEAFF.

V and J are TRBV24-1 and TRBJ1-1; D gene uncertain. Germline CDR1 is KGHDR and CDR2 is SFDVKD. The CDR3 spans 13 residues. Trimming left V 3 bases short and J 6 bases short, with 10 bases between. In DNA, the CDR3 is TGTGCCACCAGTGATCCTGGTAGCCCTGAAGCTTTCTTT. As protein: CATSDPGSPEAFF.

This clonotype was detected many times. The rearrangement joins TRBV20-1 to TRBJ2-5, with D possibly being TRBD2 (5 bases). This CDR3 region has 15 residues. Trimming removed 6 bases from V and 5 bases from J, with 22 bases in between. CDR1 is DFQATT and CDR2 is SNEGSKA in the germline V gene (reference sequence). The CDR3 protein is CSADLELAVSETQYF. CDR3 bases: TGCAGTGCCGACCTGGAGCTAGCCGTCTCGGAGACCCAGTACTTC.

This clonotype was recorded many times. The CDR3 nucleotides read TGTGCCAGCAGAGCTACAGGGGGACTACAAGAGACCCAGTACTTC. This translates into CASRATGGLQETQYF. The V gene is TRBV7-7, the J gene TRBJ2-5, with a tentative D call TRBD1 (8 bases). The CDR3 loop spans 15 amino acids. Trimming stripped 6 bases from V and 2 bases from J, with 16 bases between. Per germline, CDR1 SSHAT and CDR2 FNYEAQ (reference sequence).

There are a few counts of this clonotype. The V gene is TRBV29-1, the J gene TRBJ1-2, with a tentative D call TRBD1 (5 bases). V lost 8 bases to trimming and J lost 1 base, with 11 bases between them. The CDR3 length is 12 residues. Germline lookup yields CDR1 SQVTM and CDR2 ANQGSEA. The DNA for the CDR3 is TGCAGCACAGAGACAGTTAACTATGGCTACACCTTC. Its translation: CSTETVNYGYTF.

This sequence joins TRBV21-1 and TRBJ2-2; TRBD1, the table's D call, was not compared with the DNA. TRBV21-1 is flagged as a pseudogene. CDR3 length: 13 amino acids. CDR3 nucleotides: TGTGCCAGCACCACCGGGGACACCGGGGAGCTGTTTTTT. Residues: CASTTGDTGELFF.

This clonotype was detected only a few times. V is TRBV24-1 and J is TRBJ1-1; D is possibly TRBD1 (5 bases). Germline V gene sequence: CDR1 KGHDR, CDR2 SFDVKD. This CDR3 is built from 15 residues. V was pared by 2 bases and J by 3 bases, with 12 bases between. CDR3 nucleotide sequence: TGTGCCACCAGTGATTCCGGGGGGGTGTACACTGAAGCTTTCTTT. Translated, it gives CATSDSGGVYTEAFF.

The chain joins TRBV4-3 to TRBJ2-1; 11 bases agree with TRBD2. Trimming at V came to 5 bases and at J to 7 bases, leaving 13 bases not matched to a gene. This CDR3 is 17 amino acids long. From germline, CDR1 is LGHNA and CDR2 YSLEER. The CDR3: CASSTKELAGVSNEQFF. The CDR3 nucleotides are TGCGCCAGCAGCACGAAGGAACTAGCGGGAGTGAGTAATGAGCAGTTCTTC.

This clonotype was seen a few times. The chain carries TRBV12-3 or TRBV12-4 and TRBJ2-7; TRBD1 matches at 9 bases. The CDR3 is made up of 14 amino acids. The V gene end was trimmed by 6 bases and the J gene end by 5 bases; junction bases not matched to a gene: 8. The CDR3 sequence is CASSLGQGIHEQYF. The CDR3 nucleotides read TGTGCCAGCAGCCTGGGACAGGGTATCCACGAGCAGTACTTC.

This clonotype has a handful of counts. V gene TRBV9 combines with J gene TRBJ1-5; D might be TRBD1 (5 bases). The V gene's germline CDR1 is SGDLS and CDR2 YYNGEE. The CDR3 runs to 14 residues. The V gene lost 2 bases and the J gene lost 5 bases, with 11 bases spanning the gap. The CDR3 DNA sequence: TGTGCCAGCAGCGTGAAAGGGACCGATCAGCCCCAGCATTTT. This encodes CASSVKGTDQPQHF.

The J gene is TRBJ1-2, the V gene TRBV5-1; no clear D. The V and J ends lost 1 base and 6 bases respectively, with 7 bases between them. There are 12 residues in the CDR3. Germline CDR1 is SGHRS and CDR2 is YFSETQ. The DNA for the CDR3 is TGCGCCAGCAGCTTGCAATCGGATGGCTACACCTTC. Translating it yields CASSLQSDGYTF.

This clonotype showed up just a few times. The chain is built from TRBV5-1 and TRBJ2-2; 7 bases match TRBD1. The CDR3 runs to 15 residues. The germline CDR1 and CDR2 sequences are SGHRS and YFSETQ. The V gene end was trimmed by 4 bases and the J gene end by 6 bases; junction bases not matched to a gene: 9. The CDR3 sequence is CASSHGQVPPGELFF. CDR3 bases: TGCGCCAGCAGCCACGGACAGGTCCCTCCCGGGGAGCTGTTTTTT.

This clonotype came up a few times. The chain combines TRBV4-1 with TRBJ1-2; perhaps TRBD1 as D (5 bases). Trimming pared 5 bases from V and 7 bases from J, leaving 23 bases between. CDR1 and CDR2 from the germline V gene are MGHRA and YSYEKL. This CDR3 has 16 amino acids. The CDR3 sequence is CASSSLRGQGLGGYTF. The CDR3, as DNA: TGCGCCAGCAGCTCCCTGCGTGGTCAGGGACTGGGTGGCTACACCTTC.

This chain joins TRBV7-8 and TRBJ1-6; D is uncertain. The CDR3 is 13 residues long. The germline V gene has CDR1 SGHVS and CDR2 FQNEAQ. The ends were cut back, 6 bases at V and 10 bases at J, with 13 bases in the middle. The CDR3 sequence: CASSPTDGSPLHF. CDR3 nucleotides: TGTGCCAGCAGTCCCACTGACGGATCACCCCTCCACTTT.

The chain recombines TRBV5-6 with TRBJ2-7; D possibly corresponds to TRBD2 (7 bases). The CDR3 runs 14 residues. Germline V gene lookup returns CDR1 SGHDT and CDR2 YYEEEE. Trimming removed 2 bases from V and 4 bases from J, with 13 bases in between. This CDR3 reads CASSFRGGFYEQYF. The DNA for the CDR3 is TGTGCCAGCAGCTTCAGGGGAGGGTTTTACGAGCAGTACTTC.

This clonotype was observed at least ten times. J is TRBJ2-3 and V is TRBV7-9; D gene unclear. V shed 1 base and J shed 1 base, with 6 bases lying between them. The CDR3 consists of 14 residues. Germline V gene lookup returns CDR1 SEHNR and CDR2 FQNEAQ (reference sequence). The CDR3: CASSLGMGTDTQYF. CDR3 DNA: TGTGCCAGCAGCTTAGGTATGGGCACAGATACGCAGTATTTT. Combining the CDR3 with reference TRBV7-9 and TRBJ2-3 gives the whole variable domain DTGVSQNPRHKITKRGQNVTFRCDPISEHNRLYWYRQTLGQGPEFLTYFQNEAQLEKSRLLSDRFSAERPKGSFSTLEIQRTEQGDSAMYLCASSLGMGTDTQYFGPGTRLTVL.

The chain has TRBV19 and TRBJ1-2; no firm D call. The V end was cut by 1 base, the J end by 4 bases, with 13 bases between. CDR3 length: 15 amino acids. Germline V lookup: CDR1 LNHDA, CDR2 SQIVND (reference sequence). The CDR3 region is CASSIVSGVAYGYTF. The CDR3 nucleotides read TGTGCCAGTAGTATAGTATCCGGGGTTGCCTATGGCTACACCTTC.

This sequence joins TRBV25-1 and TRBJ2-7, with 7 bases fitting TRBD1. V gave up 3 bases and J gave up 4 bases; unmatched junction bases: 12. CDR1 and CDR2 (germline): MGHDK, SYGVNS. The CDR3 length is 16 residues. This CDR3 reads CASSDGGTAAQYEQYF. CDR3 DNA sequence: TGTGCCAGCAGTGACGGTGGGACAGCAGCCCAGTACGAGCAGTACTTC.

This clonotype was seen repeatedly, ten times or more. V and J are TRBV27 and TRBJ2-2, with 11 bases lining up with TRBD2. The V segment lost 2 bases and the J segment 8 bases; nucleotides outside the gene matches: 10. The V gene's germline CDR1 is MNHEY and CDR2 SMNVEV (reference sequence). The CDR3 loop spans 17 amino acids. The CDR3 loop is CASSLTSGSLNVGELFF. CDR3 DNA sequence: TGTGCCAGCAGTTTAACTAGCGGGAGCCTAAATGTTGGGGAGCTGTTTTTT.

This clonotype was seen at least ten times. The chain has TRBV6-2 or TRBV6-3 and TRBJ2-1, with 12 bases identical to TRBD2. The CDR3 spans 18 residues. Trimming took 2 bases from V and 6 from J; bases not matched to a gene: 11. Looked up from germline, CDR1 is MNHEY and CDR2 is SVGEGT. The CDR3 region is CASSYAWVTSGRPNEQFF. CDR3 in DNA: TGTGCCAGCAGTTACGCTTGGGTGACTAGCGGGAGACCCAATGAGCAGTTCTTC.

This clonotype was detected many times. The rearrangement joins TRBV7-8 to TRBJ2-4, with D unresolved. V shed 4 bases and J shed 9 bases, with 22 bases lying between them. Germline values: CDR1 SGHVS, CDR2 FQNEAQ. The CDR3 loop spans 16 amino acids. The CDR3 is CASSSELGPSGGIQYF. The CDR3 region has the DNA TGTGCCAGCAGCTCCGAACTGGGCCCTTCGGGTGGCATTCAGTACTTC.

The chain is built from TRBV9 and TRBJ2-2; maybe TRBD2 (6 bases). Per germline, CDR1 SGDLS and CDR2 YYNGEE. The CDR3 is made up of 17 amino acids. Trimming removed 1 base from V and 1 base from J, with 14 bases in between. The CDR3 loop reads CASSVREDSLNTGELFF. The CDR3 bases are TGTGCCAGCAGCGTAAGGGAGGACTCCCTGAACACCGGGGAGCTGTTTTTT.

This clonotype has only a few counts. The V call is TRBV6-1, the J call TRBJ1-2; D is perhaps TRBD1 (6 bases). V shed 6 bases and J shed 3 bases, with 23 bases lying between them. CDR1 and CDR2 from the germline V gene are MNHNS and SASEGT. The CDR3 loop spans 17 amino acids. The CDR3: CASRNPRGASLDYGYTF. The CDR3 DNA reads as TGTGCCAGCAGGAACCCTCGGGGGGCGTCCTTGGACTATGGCTACACCTTC.

V is TRBV12-3 or TRBV12-4 and J is TRBJ2-7; 7 bases agree with TRBD2. V shed 5 bases and J 9 bases; nucleotides not matched to a gene: 7. This CDR3 has 12 residues. For the CDR3, the DNA is TGTGCCAGCAGTGCGGGGGACTCTAGGCAGTACTTC. It yields the protein CASSAGDSRQYF.

The V call is TRBV7-8, the J call TRBJ1-2; 8 positions agree with TRBD1. J was trimmed by 4 bases and V by 8 bases; bases with no gene match: 12. CDR1 SGHVS and CDR2 FQNEAQ come from the germline V gene. There are 15 residues in the CDR3. CDR3 bases: TGTGCCAGCCGGAAGGACAGGGCTGAAGGCTATGGCTACACCTTC. It is translated as CASRKDRAEGYGYTF.

This clonotype was counted at least ten times. The V gene is TRBV29-1, the J gene TRBJ2-5; D call uncertain. This CDR3 is built from 11 residues. Germline V gives CDR1 SQVTM, CDR2 ANQGSEA. The germline V and J ends were trimmed by 8 bases and 0 bases, with 7 bases remaining between them. The CDR3 nucleotides are TGCAGCTCCCGCCACCAAGAGACCCAGTACTTC. Translated, it gives CSSRHQETQYF.

In its sample, this clonotype was seen a few times. This chain connects TRBV4-1 to TRBJ2-1; TRBD2 is a possible D gene (6 bases). The CDR3 contains 17 residues. V dropped 1 base and J dropped 0 bases, with 13 bases sitting between them. Germline V lookup: CDR1 MGHRA, CDR2 YSYEKL. CDR3 residues: CASSQAGTSFSYNEQFF. CDR3 DNA: TGCGCCAGCAGCCAAGCCGGGACTTCGTTCTCCTACAATGAGCAGTTCTTC.

V gene TRBV19 combines with J gene TRBJ2-2, with D tentatively TRBD1 or TRBD2 (5 bases each). Germline V gene data show CDR1 as LNHDA and CDR2 as SQIVND (reference sequence). The V gene lost 1 base and the J gene lost 4 bases, with 7 bases spanning the gap. The CDR3 totals 14 residues. The CDR3 sequence: CASSIAGATGELFF. In DNA form, the CDR3 reads TGTGCCAGTAGTATAGCCGGGGCCACCGGGGAGCTGTTTTTT.

This clonotype was observed a handful of times. The gene calls are TRBV5-1 and TRBJ2-3; 8 nucleotides line up with TRBD2. Per germline, CDR1 SGHRS and CDR2 YFSETQ. V was pared by 4 bases and J by 5 bases, with 15 bases of the junction left unmatched. The CDR3 consists of 17 residues. CDR3 bases: TGCGCCAGCAGCCTCCCCAGCGGGGCGGGAGGCGTAGATACGCAGTATTTT. Encoded protein: CASSLPSGAGGVDTQYF.